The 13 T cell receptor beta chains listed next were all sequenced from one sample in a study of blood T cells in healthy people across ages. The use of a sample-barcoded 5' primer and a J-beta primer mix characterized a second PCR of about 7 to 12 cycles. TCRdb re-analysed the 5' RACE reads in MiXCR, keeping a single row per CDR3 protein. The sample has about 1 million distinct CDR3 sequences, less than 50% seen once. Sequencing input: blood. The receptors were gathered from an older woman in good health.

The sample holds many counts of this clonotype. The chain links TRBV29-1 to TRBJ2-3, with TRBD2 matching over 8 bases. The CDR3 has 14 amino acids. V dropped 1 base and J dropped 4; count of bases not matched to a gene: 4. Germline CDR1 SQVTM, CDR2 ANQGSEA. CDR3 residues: CSVEAAGVSDTQYF. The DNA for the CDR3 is TGCAGCGTTGAAGCAGCGGGAGTGTCAGATACGCAGTATTTT.

CDR3 region: CASSPSSTRGQYF. As DNA, the CDR3 is TGTGCCAGCAGTCCATCCTCCACGCGGGGGCAGTACTTC. J is TRBJ2-4 and V is TRBV27, with 7 positions matching TRBD2. CDR3 length: 13 residues. Germline-derived CDR1 and CDR2 are MNHEY and SMNVEV (reference sequence). The J segment lost 13 bases and the V segment lost 5 bases, leaving 11 bases of the junction unmatched.

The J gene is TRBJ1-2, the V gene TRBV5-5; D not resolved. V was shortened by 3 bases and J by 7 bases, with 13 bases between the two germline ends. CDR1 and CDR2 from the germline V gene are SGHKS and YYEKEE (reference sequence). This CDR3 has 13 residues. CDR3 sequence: CASSYVHESGYTF. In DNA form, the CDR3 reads TGTGCCAGCAGCTACGTGCATGAGTCTGGCTACACCTTC.

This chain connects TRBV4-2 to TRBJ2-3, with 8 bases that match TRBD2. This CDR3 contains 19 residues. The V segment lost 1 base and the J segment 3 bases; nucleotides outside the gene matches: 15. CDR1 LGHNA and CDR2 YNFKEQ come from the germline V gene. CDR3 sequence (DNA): TGTGCCAGCAGCCAAGGATCGGCCCCCGGGAGGGCCTCAACAGATACGCAGTATTTT. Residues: CASSQGSAPGRASTDTQYF.

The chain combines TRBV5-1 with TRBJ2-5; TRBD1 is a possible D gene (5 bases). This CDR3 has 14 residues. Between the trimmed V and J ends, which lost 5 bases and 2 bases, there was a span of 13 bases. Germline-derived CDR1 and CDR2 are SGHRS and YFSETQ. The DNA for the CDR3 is TGCGCCAGCAGTCGTGTAGGACAACAAGAGACCCAGTACTTC. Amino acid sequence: CASSRVGQQETQYF.

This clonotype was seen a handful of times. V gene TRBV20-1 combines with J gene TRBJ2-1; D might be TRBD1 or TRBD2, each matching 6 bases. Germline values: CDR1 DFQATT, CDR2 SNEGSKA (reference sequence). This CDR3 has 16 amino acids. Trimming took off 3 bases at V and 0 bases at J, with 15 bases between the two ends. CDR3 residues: CSARVEGGSSYNEQFF. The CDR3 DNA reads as TGCAGTGCTAGGGTTGAGGGGGGTAGCTCCTACAATGAGCAGTTCTTC.

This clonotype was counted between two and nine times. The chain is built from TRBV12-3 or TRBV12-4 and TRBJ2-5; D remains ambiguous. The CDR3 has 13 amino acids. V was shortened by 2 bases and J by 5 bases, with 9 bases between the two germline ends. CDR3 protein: CASSLLRWETQYF. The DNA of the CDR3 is TGTGCCAGCAGTTTACTTAGGTGGGAGACCCAGTACTTC.

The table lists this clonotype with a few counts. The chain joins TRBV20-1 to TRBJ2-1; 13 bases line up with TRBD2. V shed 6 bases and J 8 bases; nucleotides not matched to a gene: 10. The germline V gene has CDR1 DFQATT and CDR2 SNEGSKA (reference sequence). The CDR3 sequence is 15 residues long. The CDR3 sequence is CSAGRPGLAGYEQFF. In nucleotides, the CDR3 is TGCAGTGCCGGAAGACCGGGACTAGCGGGATATGAGCAGTTCTTC.

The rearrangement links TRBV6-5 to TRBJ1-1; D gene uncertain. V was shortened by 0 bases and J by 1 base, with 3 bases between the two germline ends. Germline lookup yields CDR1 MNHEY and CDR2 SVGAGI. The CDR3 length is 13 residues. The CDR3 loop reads CASSYSANTEAFF. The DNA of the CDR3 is TGTGCCAGCAGTTACTCGGCGAACACTGAAGCTTTCTTT.

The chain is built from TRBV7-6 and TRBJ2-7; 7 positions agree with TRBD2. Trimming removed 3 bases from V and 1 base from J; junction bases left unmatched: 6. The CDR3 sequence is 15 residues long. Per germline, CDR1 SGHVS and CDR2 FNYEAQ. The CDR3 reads CASSLRMGGSYEQYF. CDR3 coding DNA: TGTGCCAGCAGCTTGCGGATGGGAGGGTCCTACGAGCAGTACTTC.

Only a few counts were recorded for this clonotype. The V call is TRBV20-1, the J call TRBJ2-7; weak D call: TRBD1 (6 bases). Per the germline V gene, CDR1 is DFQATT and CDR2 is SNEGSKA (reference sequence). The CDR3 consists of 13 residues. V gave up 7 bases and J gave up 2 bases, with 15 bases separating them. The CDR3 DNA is TGCAGTGGTACCGACAGGACCCCCTACGAGCAGTACTTC. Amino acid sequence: CSGTDRTPYEQYF.

In DNA, the CDR3 is TGTGCCAGCAGCCATGGACACTCCTACGAGCAGTACTTC. The encoded protein is CASSHGHSYEQYF. The gene calls are TRBV3-1 and TRBJ2-7, with a possible D match to TRBD1 (5 bases). The CDR3 sequence is 13 residues long. V lost 3 bases and J 0 bases, leaving 6 bases between the germline ends. Germline CDR1 reads LGHDT; CDR2 reads YNNKEL (reference sequence).

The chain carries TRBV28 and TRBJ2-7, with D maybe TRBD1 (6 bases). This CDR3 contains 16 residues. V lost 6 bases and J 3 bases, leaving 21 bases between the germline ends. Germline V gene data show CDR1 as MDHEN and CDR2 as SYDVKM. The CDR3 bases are TGTGCCAGCAGCGGTCACAGGGCTATCTCTCACTACGAGCAGTACTTC. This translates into CASSGHRAISHYEQYF.